This entry describes one T cell receptor beta chain. The antigen is undetermined. PCR used 60 Vbeta primers and 13 Jbeta primers. Clones were sequenced by immunoSEQ multiplex PCR, and TCRdb holds only the in-frame ones, with some missing. This table holds 200,000 to 250,000 clones, around 73% found once. This record belongs to a study of cytomegalovirus exposure and HLA in healthy donors. Study-level results: According to a later analysis, most TCR beta chains associated with CMV appeared HLA-restricted. Sequencing likely produced, as an artifact, a cluster of highly shared sequence variants. Several of the most significant clusters were apparently associated with common viral pathogens in a later analysis.

Germline CDR1 reads MNHNS; CDR2 reads SASEGT. V lost 1 base and J lost 6; bases outside the gene matches: 11. This CDR3 region has 17 residues. The TCR comes from a male donor in good health and CMV-seronegative. Sequenced: PBMCs. The rearrangement joins TRBV6-1 to TRBJ2-1, with 8 nucleotides matching TRBD1. The CDR3 bases are TGTGCCAGCAGTGAAGGGTTTGGGACAGGTACTCGCAATGAGCAGTTCTTC. Amino acid sequence: CASSEGFGTGTRNEQFF.